What follows are 18 T cell receptor beta chains derived from one specimen sequenced in a study of T cells in localized non-small cell lung cancer. The method was immunoSEQ multiplex PCR; TCRdb's version includes in-frame clones alone and lacks a portion of them. The data contain about 32,000 clones, 88% of them singletons. The sample consisted of peripheral blood mononuclear cells, taken before any cancer treatment. These receptor sequences come from a woman aged 35-75 years with stage III lung adenocarcinoma.

CDR3 protein: CASSIGGRAYEQYF. The CDR3 region has the DNA TGTGCCAGTAGTATAGGGGGCAGGGCCTACGAGCAGTACTTC. V usage is TRBV19 and J usage is TRBJ2-7, with D perhaps TRBD1 (5 bases). Germline lookup yields CDR1 LNHDA and CDR2 SQIVND (reference sequence). Trimming removed 1 base from V and 2 bases from J, with 9 bases in between. The CDR3 length is 14 residues.

V gene TRBV11-1 combines with J gene TRBJ1-1; D ambiguous. The V end was cut by 4 bases, the J end by 2 bases, with 14 bases between. The length of the CDR3 is 15 residues. Germline V gene data show CDR1 as SGHAT and CDR2 as FQDESV (reference sequence). CDR3 bases: TGTGCCAGCAGCTCCCCTTGGCGTTTTAACACTGAAGCTTTCTTT. It codes for CASSSPWRFNTEAFF.

This clone was detected only a few times. The rearrangement joins TRBV7-3 to TRBJ2-1; no firm D call. This CDR3 has 15 amino acids. V lost 4 bases and J lost 1, with 11 bases in between. The germline V gene has CDR1 SGHTA and CDR2 FQGTGA. CDR3 loop: CASSSFSDSYNEQFF. In DNA, the CDR3 is TGTGCCAGCAGCTCATTCAGCGATTCCTACAATGAGCAGTTCTTC.

A single count supports this clone. This chain joins TRBV28 and TRBJ2-2; tentative D call: TRBD1 (5 bases). Germline-derived CDR1 and CDR2 are MDHEN and SYDVKM. Trimming took 6 bases from V and 9 from J, leaving 17 bases between them. The CDR3 has 14 residues. CDR3 nucleotide sequence: TGTGCCAGCAGCCAGAATGACAGACCCCGGGAGCTGTTTTTT. Protein sequence: CASSQNDRPRELFF. The variable domain in full, completed from reference TRBV28 and TRBJ2-2, reads DVKVTQSSRYLVKRTGEKVFLECVQDMDHENMFWYRQDPGLGLRLIYFSYDVKMKEKGDIPEGYSVSREKKERFSLILESASTNQTSMYLCASSQNDRPRELFFGEGSRLTVL.

This clone was counted a few times. This chain uses TRBV19 with TRBJ1-2, with D perhaps TRBD1 (5 bases). The length of the CDR3 is 12 residues. Germline CDR1 is LNHDA and CDR2 is SQIVND (reference sequence). With 7 bases removed from V and 2 bases from J, the gap between germline ends came to 8 bases. CDR3 amino acids: CASKTDNYGYTF. CDR3 DNA: TGTGCCAGTAAGACAGACAACTATGGCTACACCTTC.

The chain has TRBV19 and TRBJ2-5; tentative D call: TRBD1 (6 bases). Germline V CDR1 and CDR2: LNHDA, SQIVND (reference sequence). The CDR3 consists of 14 residues. Deletions cut 6 bases from V and 0 bases from J, with 11 bases between. CDR3 residues: CASRDDRYQETQYF. For the CDR3, the DNA is TGTGCCAGTAGAGATGACAGGTACCAAGAGACCCAGTACTTC.

The chain carries TRBV30 and TRBJ1-5, with D hard to call. The V gene's germline CDR1 is GTSNPN and CDR2 SVGIG (reference sequence). Deletions cut 0 bases from V and 4 bases from J, with 10 bases between. The CDR3 covers 14 residues. CDR3: CAWSVPGRNQPQHF. The CDR3 coding sequence is TGTGCCTGGAGTGTACCCGGCAGAAATCAGCCCCAGCATTTT. Full variable domain (outside the CDR3, taken from reference TRBV30 and TRBJ1-5): SQTIHQWPATLVQPVGSPLSLECTVEGTSNPNLYWYRQAAGRGLQLLFYSVGIGQISSEVPQNLSASRPQDRQFILSSKKLLLSDSGFYLCAWSVPGRNQPQHFGDGTRLSIL.

V gene TRBV9 combines with J gene TRBJ2-7, with D unclear. CDR1 and CDR2 (germline): SGDLS, YYNGEE. The CDR3 consists of 14 residues. The V and J ends lost 2 bases and 1 base respectively, with 10 bases between them. CDR3 region: CASSVSRGSYEQYF. CDR3 nucleotide sequence: TGTGCCAGCAGCGTTTCCCGAGGATCCTACGAGCAGTACTTC.

The chain links TRBV5-1 to TRBJ2-2; no definite D call. The CDR3 covers 13 residues. V was shortened by 0 bases and J by 2 bases, with 2 bases between the two germline ends. The germline V gene encodes CDR1 SGHRS and CDR2 YFSETQ. CDR3 coding DNA: TGCGCCAGCAGCTTGGGCAACACCGGGGAGCTGTTTTTT. It codes for CASSLGNTGELFF.

The chain employs TRBV7-2 and TRBJ2-2; D may be TRBD2 (7 bases). The germline CDR1 and CDR2 sequences are SGHTA and FQGNSA. Deletions cut 4 bases from V and 3 bases from J, with 15 bases between. The CDR3 loop spans 16 amino acids. The CDR3 DNA reads as TGTGCCAGCAGCTCCCGGGCGGGGGCGGACACCGGGGAGCTGTTTTTT. It encodes CASSSRAGADTGELFF.

The chain is built from TRBV2 and TRBJ2-7; 7 nucleotides match TRBD1. The CDR3 runs 15 residues. Germline trimming cut 1 base from V and 2 bases from J; bases unmatched to any gene: 5. In germline, CDR1 is SNHLY, CDR2 FYNNEI. CDR3 nucleotide sequence: TGTGCCAGCAGTGAAGGGACAGGAGGTACCTACGAGCAGTACTTC. This codes for CASSEGTGGTYEQYF.

This clone was counted a few times. The chain combines TRBV7-3 with TRBJ2-4; no clear D gene. Between the trimmed V and J ends, which lost 5 bases and 5 bases, there was a span of 10 bases. This CDR3 is built from 13 residues. Germline lookup yields CDR1 SGHTA and CDR2 FQGTGA. For the CDR3, the DNA is TGTGCCAGCAGCCCAGAAGGCGAAAACATTCAGTACTTC. Protein product: CASSPEGENIQYF. Filled out from reference TRBV7-3 and TRBJ2-4, the complete variable domain reads GAGVSQTPSNKVTEKGKYVELRCDPISGHTALYWYRQSLGQGPEFLIYFQGTGAADDSGLPNDRFFAVRPEGSVSTLKIQRTERGDSAVYLCASSPEGENIQYFGAGTRLSVL.

V and J are TRBV27 and TRBJ1-5; no clear D gene. The CDR3 is 16 residues long. Trimming removed 6 bases from V and 5 bases from J, with 20 bases in between. Germline lookup yields CDR1 MNHEY and CDR2 SMNVEV (reference sequence). CDR3 in amino acids: CASSLRGNSWDQPQHF. The CDR3 DNA sequence: TGTGCCAGCAGCCTCCGAGGGAATTCTTGGGATCAGCCCCAGCATTTT.

Note on this clone: The sample holds other DNA sequences that translate to the same CDR3. The genes are TRBV5-6 and TRBJ2-5; D ambiguous. The CDR3 is made up of 11 amino acids. Trimming pared 2 bases from V and 4 bases from J, leaving 3 bases between. Germline lookup yields CDR1 SGHDT and CDR2 YYEEEE. The DNA of the CDR3 is TGTGCCAGCAGCTTACGAGAGACCCAGTACTTC. This translates into CASSLRETQYF.

This rearrangement joins TRBV7-6 to TRBJ1-2, with D possibly TRBD1 on 5 matching bases. The CDR3 is 14 residues long. The germline CDR1 and CDR2 sequences are SGHVS and FNYEAQ. V lost 1 base, J lost 4 bases, and 10 bases lay in between. In nucleotides, the CDR3 is TGTGCCAGCAGCTTAGGGGGACGGGGCTATGGCTACACCTTC. The encoded protein is CASSLGGRGYGYTF. The full variable domain, with the rest looked up from reference TRBV7-6 and TRBJ1-2, is GAGVSQSPRYKVTKRGQDVALRCDPISGHVSLYWYRQALGQGPEFLTYFNYEAQQDKSGLPNDRFSAERPEGSISTLTIQRTEQRDSAMYRCASSLGGRGYGYTFGSGTRLTVV.

The chain joins TRBV5-1 to TRBJ2-5; D may correspond to TRBD1 or TRBD2 (5 bases each). CDR1 is SGHRS and CDR2 is YFSETQ in the germline V gene. This CDR3 region has 13 residues. The ends were cut back, 2 bases at V and 2 bases at J, with 7 bases in the middle. CDR3 amino acids: CASSFGTQETQYF. CDR3 nucleotide sequence: TGCGCCAGCAGCTTCGGGACGCAAGAGACCCAGTACTTC.

The chain uses TRBV7-8 and TRBJ2-5, with D tentatively TRBD2 (6 bases). Germline values: CDR1 SGHVS, CDR2 FQNEAQ. This CDR3 comprises 14 residues. Trimming shortened V by 5 bases and J by 5 bases, and 15 bases separated the two germline ends. Written as DNA, the CDR3 is TGTGCCAGCAGCCGTGGGGGAGGTCGGGAGACCCAGTACTTC. It translates to CASSRGGGRETQYF.

In this sample, this clone turned up once. The genes are TRBV5-4 and TRBJ2-7, with TRBD2 matching over 15 bases. Germline CDR1 SGHNT, CDR2 YYREEE (reference sequence). The CDR3 spans 17 residues. V was pared by 5 bases and J by 0 bases, with 6 bases of the junction left unmatched. CDR3 protein: CASSSGLAGGSSYEQYF. The CDR3 DNA reads TGTGCCAGCAGTTCGGGACTAGCGGGAGGCAGCTCCTACGAGCAGTACTTC.